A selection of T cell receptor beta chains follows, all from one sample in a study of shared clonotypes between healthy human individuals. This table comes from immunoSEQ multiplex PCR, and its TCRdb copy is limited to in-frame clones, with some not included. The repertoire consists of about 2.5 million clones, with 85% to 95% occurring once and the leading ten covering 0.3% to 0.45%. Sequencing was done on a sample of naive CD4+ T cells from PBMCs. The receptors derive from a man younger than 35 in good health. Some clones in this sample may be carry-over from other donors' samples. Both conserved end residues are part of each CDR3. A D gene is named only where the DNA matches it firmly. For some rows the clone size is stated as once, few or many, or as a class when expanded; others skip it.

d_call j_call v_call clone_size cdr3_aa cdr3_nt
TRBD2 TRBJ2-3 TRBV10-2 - CASGTSGADTQYF TGCGCCAGCGGTACCAGCGGGGCAGATACGCAGTATTTT
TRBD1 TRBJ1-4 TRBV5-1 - CASNRDRGEKLFF TGCGCCAGCAACCGGGACAGGGGTGAAAAACTGTTTTTT
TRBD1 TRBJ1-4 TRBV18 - CASSPGKTGANEKLFF TGTGCCAGCTCACCGGGGAAGACAGGGGCTAATGAAAAACTGTTTTTT
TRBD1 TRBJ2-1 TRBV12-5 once CASGSGQGEFF TGTGCTAGTGGTTCCGGACAGGGGGAGTTCTTC
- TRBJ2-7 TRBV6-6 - CASSYAPGPYEQYF TGTGCCAGCAGTTACGCCCCCGGCCCCTACGAGCAGTACTTC
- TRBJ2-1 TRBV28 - CASSSGSQGYNEQFF TGTGCCAGCAGTTCTGGTTCCCAGGGGTACAATGAGCAGTTCTTC
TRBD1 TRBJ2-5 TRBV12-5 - CASGLGTGVTQYF TGTGCTAGTGGTTTGGGGACAGGCGTGACCCAGTACTTC
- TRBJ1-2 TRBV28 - CASSPLRAGTNYGYTF TGTGCCAGCAGTCCTCTCCGGGCAGGGACCAACTATGGCTACACCTTC
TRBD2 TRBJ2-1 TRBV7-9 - CASSPPGLAYNEQFF TGTGCCAGCAGCCCGCCGGGACTAGCATACAATGAGCAGTTCTTC
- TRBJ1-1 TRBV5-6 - CASSPQPGNTEAFF TGTGCCAGCAGCCCCCAACCTGGGAACACTGAAGCTTTCTTT
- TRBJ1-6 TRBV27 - CACQGRVGQSPLHF TGTGCCTGCCAGGGACGGGTCGGACAGAGCCCCCTCCACTTT
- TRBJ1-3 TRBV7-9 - CASGSSGNTIYF TGTGCCAGCGGGAGCTCTGGAAACACCATATATTTT
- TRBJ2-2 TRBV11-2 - CASSLGPTNTGELFF TGTGCCAGCAGCTTAGGGCCCACGAACACCGGGGAGCTGTTTTTT
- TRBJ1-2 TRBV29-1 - CSVRRGEGPPYRYTF TGCAGCGTCCGAAGGGGGGAAGGCCCGCCGTATCGCTACACCTTC
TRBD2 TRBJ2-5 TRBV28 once CASSPGGRAGETQYF TGTGCCAGCAGTCCGGGGGGGAGGGCTGGAGAGACCCAGTACTTC
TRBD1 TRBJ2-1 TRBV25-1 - CASSVKGARDEQFF TGTGCCAGCAGTGTAAAGGGGGCGCGGGATGAGCAGTTCTTC
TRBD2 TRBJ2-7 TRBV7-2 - CASSLPRGRDYEQYF TGTGCCAGCAGCTTACCCCGTGGGAGGGACTACGAGCAGTACTTC
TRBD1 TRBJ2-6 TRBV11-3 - CASSPGQGAGANVLTF TGTGCCAGCAGCCCCGGACAGGGGGCTGGGGCCAACGTCCTGACTTTC
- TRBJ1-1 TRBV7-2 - CASSLYGFMNTEAFF TGTGCCAGCAGCTTATATGGGTTCATGAACACTGAAGCTTTCTTT
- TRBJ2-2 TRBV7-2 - CASSSYSGTVGELFF TGTGCCAGCAGCAGCTATAGCGGCACCGTGGGGGAGCTGTTTTTT
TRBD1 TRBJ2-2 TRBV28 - CASSFHPGGFGLAGELFF TGTGCCAGCAGTTTTCATCCAGGGGGATTCGGTCTCGCCGGGGAGCTGTTTTTT
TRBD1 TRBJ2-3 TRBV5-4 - CASSLAGGNTQYF TGTGCCAGCAGCTTGGCAGGGGGCAATACGCAGTATTTT
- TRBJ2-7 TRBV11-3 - CASSIRQGSYEQYF TGTGCCAGCAGCATCCGCCAGGGCTCCTACGAGCAGTACTTC
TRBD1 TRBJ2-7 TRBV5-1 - CASSSAGTATYEQYF TGCGCCAGCAGCTCGGCCGGGACAGCTACCTACGAGCAGTACTTC
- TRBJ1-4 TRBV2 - CASRTNHEKLFF TGTGCCAGCAGGACCAATCATGAAAAACTGTTTTTT
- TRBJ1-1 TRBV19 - CASSTRGGLGTEAFF TGTGCCAGTAGTACCCGGGGGGGGCTGGGCACTGAAGCTTTCTTT
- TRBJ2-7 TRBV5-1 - CASSLARGYEQYF TGCGCCAGCAGCTTGGCCAGGGGTTACGAGCAGTACTTC
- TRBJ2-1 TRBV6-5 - CASSYSQGYNEQFF TGTGCCAGCAGTTACTCACAGGGCTACAATGAGCAGTTCTTC
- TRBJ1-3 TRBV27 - CASSLYGHSFSGNTIYF TGTGCCAGCAGTTTATATGGCCACTCCTTCTCTGGAAACACCATATATTTT
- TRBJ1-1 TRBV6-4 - CASGDTEAFF TGTGCCAGCGGGGACACTGAAGCTTTCTTT
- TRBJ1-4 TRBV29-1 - CSVEGGLRNEKLFF TGCAGCGTTGAGGGGGGCCTCAGGAATGAAAAACTGTTTTTT
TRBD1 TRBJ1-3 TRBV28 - CASRDRETGNTIYF TGTGCCAGCAGAGACAGGGAAACTGGAAACACCATATATTTT
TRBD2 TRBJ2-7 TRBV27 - CATRRWTSGTSYFSYEQYF TGTGCCACTAGGAGGTGGACTAGCGGGACCTCGTACTTCTCCTACGAGCAGTACTTC
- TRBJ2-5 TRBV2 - CASRDWGETQYF TGTGCCAGCAGAGACTGGGGAGAGACCCAGTACTTC
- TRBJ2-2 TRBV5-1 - CASSLDSQSGELFF TGCGCCAGCAGCTTGGACAGTCAGTCCGGGGAGCTGTTTTTT
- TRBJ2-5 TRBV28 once CASSFSRGRGGTQYF TGTGCCAGCAGTTTTTCAAGGGGGAGAGGAGGGACCCAGTACTTC
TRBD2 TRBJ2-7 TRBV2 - CASSETGTSGSIF TGTGCCAGCAGTGAGACGGGGACTAGCGGGAGTATCTTC
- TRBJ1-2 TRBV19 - CASSIKAAANYGYTF TGTGCCAGTAGTATAAAGGCAGCAGCTAACTATGGCTACACCTTC
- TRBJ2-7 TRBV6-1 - CASIGTGTYEQYF TGTGCCAGCATTGGTACGGGCACCTACGAGCAGTACTTC
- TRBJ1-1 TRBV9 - CASRVRGRMNTEAFF TGTGCCAGCAGAGTTCGCGGCAGAATGAACACTGAAGCTTTCTTT
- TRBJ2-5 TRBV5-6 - CASSVVGGPEETQYF TGTGCCAGCAGCGTCGTGGGGGGCCCTGAGGAGACCCAGTACTTC
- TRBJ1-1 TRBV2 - CASRGVASNTEAFF TGTGCCAGCAGAGGCGTAGCGTCGAACACTGAAGCTTTCTTT
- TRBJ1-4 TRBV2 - CAGRTDNEKLFF TGTGCCGGACGGACGGACAATGAAAAACTGTTTTTT
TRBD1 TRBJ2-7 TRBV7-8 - CASSLGRIQGGEQYF TGTGCCAGCAGCTTAGGGCGAATACAGGGGGGAGAGCAGTACTTC
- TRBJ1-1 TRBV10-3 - CAISGQGMNTEAFF TGTGCCATCAGTGGGCAAGGAATGAACACTGAAGCTTTCTTT
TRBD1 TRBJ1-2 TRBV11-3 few CASSEGQGAGTF TGTGCCAGCAGCGAAGGACAGGGGGCAGGCACCTTC
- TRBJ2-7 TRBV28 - CASSLSKGKGEQYF TGTGCCAGCAGTTTATCGAAGGGGAAGGGGGAGCAGTACTTC
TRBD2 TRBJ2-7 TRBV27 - CASTWRGNRYEQYF TGTGCCAGCACCTGGCGGGGGAACCGCTACGAGCAGTACTTC
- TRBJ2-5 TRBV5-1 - CASRPDRGRIQETQYF TGCGCCAGCAGGCCGGACCGGGGGCGGATACAAGAGACCCAGTACTTC